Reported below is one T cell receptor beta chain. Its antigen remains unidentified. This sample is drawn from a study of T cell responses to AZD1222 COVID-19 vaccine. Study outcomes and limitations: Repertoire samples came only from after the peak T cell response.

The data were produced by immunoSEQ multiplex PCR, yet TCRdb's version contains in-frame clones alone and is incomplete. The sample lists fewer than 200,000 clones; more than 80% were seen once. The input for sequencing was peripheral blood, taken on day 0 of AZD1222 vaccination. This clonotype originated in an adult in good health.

In nucleotides, the CDR3 is TGTGCCAGCAGTCGACGAAACCGCAATCAGCCCCAGCATTTT. Its protein is CASSRRNRNQPQHF. The rearrangement uses TRBV28 and TRBJ1-5; D not resolved. From germline, CDR1 is MDHEN and CDR2 SYDVKM. There are 14 residues in the CDR3. Deletions cut 5 bases from V and 2 bases from J, with 10 bases between.